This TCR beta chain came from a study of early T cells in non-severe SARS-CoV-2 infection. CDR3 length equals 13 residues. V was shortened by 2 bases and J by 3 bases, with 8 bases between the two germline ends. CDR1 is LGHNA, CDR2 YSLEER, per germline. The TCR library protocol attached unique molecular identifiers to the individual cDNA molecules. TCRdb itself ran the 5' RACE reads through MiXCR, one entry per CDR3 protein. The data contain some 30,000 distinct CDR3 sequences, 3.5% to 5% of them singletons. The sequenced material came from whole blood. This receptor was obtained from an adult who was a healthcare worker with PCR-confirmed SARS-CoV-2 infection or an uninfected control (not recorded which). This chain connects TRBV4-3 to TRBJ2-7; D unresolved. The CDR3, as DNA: TGCGCCAGCAGCCAAATCCAGCACTACGAGCAGTACTTC. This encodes CASSQIQHYEQYF.